The 3 T cell receptor beta chains presented below share a single source sample, sequenced in a study of cytomegalovirus exposure and HLA in healthy donors. The PCR employed 60 Vbeta primers together with 13 Jbeta primers. Sequenced by immunoSEQ multiplex PCR; TCRdb stores in-frame clones only, minus some. The repertoire holds more than 85,000 clones, with over 65% as singletons. Sequencing input: PBMCs. All receptors derive from a woman aged 30 to 39 in good health and CMV-seronegative.

The rearrangement links TRBV28 to TRBJ1-2; D unresolved. Trimming removed 6 bases at V and 8 bases at J, with 10 bases between. CDR1 MDHEN and CDR2 SYDVKM come from the germline V gene. This CDR3 has 11 residues. In DNA form, the CDR3 reads TGTGCCAGCAGACGCTCCGGGGGCTACACCTTC. It translates to CASRRSGGYTF.

This rearrangement joins TRBV28 to TRBJ2-1; 13 bases match TRBD2. V lost 6 bases, J lost 7 bases, and 12 bases stayed unmatched. Germline CDR1 MDHEN, CDR2 SYDVKM. This CDR3 is 17 amino acids long. CDR3 in amino acids: CASSRRTSGSLVNEQFF. The CDR3 coding sequence is TGTGCCAGCAGCCGCAGGACTAGCGGGAGTTTGGTGAATGAGCAGTTCTTC. The full variable domain, with the rest looked up from reference TRBV28 and TRBJ2-1, is DVKVTQSSRYLVKRTGEKVFLECVQDMDHENMFWYRQDPGLGLRLIYFSYDVKMKEKGDIPEGYSVSREKKERFSLILESASTNQTSMYLCASSRRTSGSLVNEQFFGPGTRLTVL.

This clone occurred once. Relative to the germline gene, one junction end is altered; a read error may explain this. The chain links TRBV5-1 to TRBJ1-2; D gene ambiguous. This CDR3 region has 14 residues. Germline assignment: CDR1 SGHRS and CDR2 YFSETQ. CDR3: CASSLSTGGYDYTF. In DNA form, the CDR3 reads TGCGCCAGCAGCTTATCTACTGGAGGATATGACTACACCTTC.